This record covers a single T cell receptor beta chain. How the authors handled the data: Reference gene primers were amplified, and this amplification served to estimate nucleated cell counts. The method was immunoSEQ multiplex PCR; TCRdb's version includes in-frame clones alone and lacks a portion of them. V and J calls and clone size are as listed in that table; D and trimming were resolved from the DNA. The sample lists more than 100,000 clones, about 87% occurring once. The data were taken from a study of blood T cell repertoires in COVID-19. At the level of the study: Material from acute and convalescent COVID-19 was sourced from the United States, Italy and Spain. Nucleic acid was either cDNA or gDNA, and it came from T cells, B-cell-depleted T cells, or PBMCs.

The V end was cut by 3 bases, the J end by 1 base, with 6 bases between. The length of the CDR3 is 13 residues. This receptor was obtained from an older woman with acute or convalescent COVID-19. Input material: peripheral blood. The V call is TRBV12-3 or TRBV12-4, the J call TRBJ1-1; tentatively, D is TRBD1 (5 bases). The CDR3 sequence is CASSFGQNTEAFF. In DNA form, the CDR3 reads TGTGCCAGCAGTTTCGGACAGAACACTGAAGCTTTCTTT.